The 27 T cell receptor beta chains given below trace back to one sample, sequenced in a study of regulatory T cells in long-lasting Graves disease. Time point defined: newly diagnosed GD, antithyroid drugs for less than 3 months. RNA isolated from PBMCs was used to make the TCR library. The authors built TCR beta libraries using iRepertoire HTBI primers and Arm-PCR of CDR3 regions. TCRdb fed the multiplex PCR reads into MiXCR, producing one record per CDR3 protein. The table lists 520,000 or so distinct CDR3 sequences, approximately 12% of them singletons, with roughly 8.9% in the top ten. The same sample was also studied in work on T cells in Graves' hyperthyroidism and ophthalmopathy.

The source material was peripheral blood mononuclear cells (PBMCs), sampled at new diagnosis, from a patient treated with antithyroid drugs. All receptors derive from a woman aged 25-40 years with Graves disease.

This clonotype has ten or more counts. The chain employs TRBV18 and TRBJ1-1, with D unresolved. Germline lookup yields CDR1 KGHSH and CDR2 LQKENI. Trimming stripped 3 bases from V and 8 bases from J, with 10 bases between. This CDR3 is built from 12 residues. The chain's CDR3 is CASSPYAGEAFF. For the CDR3, the DNA is TGTGCCAGCTCACCGTATGCGGGAGAAGCTTTCTTT.

The gene calls are TRBV7-2 and TRBJ2-1; D call uncertain. V shed 5 bases and J shed 5 bases, with 13 bases lying between them. The CDR3 has 14 residues. Germline values: CDR1 SGHTA, CDR2 FQGNSA. CDR3 residues: CASSAKGMNNEQFF. The CDR3 nucleotides read TGTGCCAGCAGCGCAAAGGGCATGAACAATGAGCAGTTCTTC.

CDR3 residues: CASSLRTGSTGNTIYF. CDR3 nucleotide sequence: TGTGCCAGCTCGTTACGGACAGGGTCTACGGGAAACACCATATATTTT. This sequence joins TRBV18 and TRBJ1-3; 8 nucleotides agree with TRBD1. From germline, CDR1 is KGHSH and CDR2 LQKENI. V gave up 6 bases and J gave up 4 bases; unmatched junction bases: 11. CDR3 length: 16 amino acids. The full variable domain, in which reference TRBV18 and TRBJ1-3 provide the parts outside the CDR3, is NAGVMQNPRHLVRRRGQEARLRCSPMKGHSHVYWYRQLPEEGLKFMVYLQKENIIDESGMPKERFSAEFPKEGPSILRIQQVVRGDSAAYFCASSLRTGSTGNTIYFGEGSWLTVV.

This clonotype was picked up a small number of times. The chain joins TRBV15 to TRBJ2-6; D may be TRBD1 (5 bases). V was cut by 0 bases and J by 2 bases, with 8 bases left in between. The CDR3 spans 16 residues. Germline CDR1 is LNHNV and CDR2 is YYDKDF (reference sequence). The chain's CDR3 is CATSRDQGTGANVLTF. The CDR3 DNA reads TGTGCCACCAGCAGAGATCAGGGTACTGGGGCCAACGTCCTGACTTTC.

This clonotype was picked up many times. This CDR3 is CSADDRVDEQFF. The DNA for the CDR3 is TGCAGCGCAGACGACAGGGTTGATGAGCAGTTCTTC. The rearrangement links TRBV29-1 to TRBJ2-1, with 7 bases fitting TRBD1. Germline CDR1 is SQVTM and CDR2 is ANQGSEA. The CDR3 covers 12 residues. V lost 7 bases, J lost 8 bases, and 8 bases stayed unmatched.

In the case of this clonotype: The junction differs from germline at one of its ends, possibly a read error. J is TRBJ2-5 and V is TRBV2; 7 bases fit TRBD1. Germline CDR1 is SNHLY and CDR2 is FYNNEI. The CDR3 is 13 amino acids. This CDR3 is CASGEGGQGTQYF. CDR3 nucleotides: TGTGCCAGCGGTGAAGGGGGCCAGGGGACCCAGTACTTC.

This clonotype showed up just a few times. The chain is built from TRBV6-1 and TRBJ1-1; D perhaps matches TRBD1 (6 bases). The CDR3 is made up of 13 amino acids. V was clipped by 8 bases and J by 1 base, with 11 bases between them. Per the germline V gene, CDR1 is MNHNS and CDR2 is SASEGT. The CDR3 DNA reads as TGTGCCAGCTACAGCAGGGGGAACACTGAAGCTTTCTTT. Amino acid sequence: CASYSRGNTEAFF.

This clonotype was counted many times. The chain links TRBV5-1 to TRBJ2-7; weak D call: TRBD1 (6 bases). The germline V and J ends were trimmed by 4 bases and 7 bases, with 21 bases remaining between them. The CDR3 is 15 amino acids. Germline V gene data show CDR1 as SGHRS and CDR2 as YFSETQ. The CDR3 sequence: CASSLGAVEGQEQYF. The CDR3 nucleotides are TGCGCCAGCAGCCTGGGGGCGGTAGAGGGGCAAGAGCAGTACTTC.

This clonotype was counted between two and nine times. The V gene is TRBV12-3 or TRBV12-4, the J gene TRBJ2-1; 10 bases map to TRBD1. This CDR3 comprises 15 residues. With V trimmed by 5 bases and J by 5 bases, 6 bases remained unmatched. This CDR3 is CASSPGTGVDNEQFF. Written as DNA, the CDR3 is TGTGCCAGCAGTCCCGGGACAGGGGTAGACAATGAGCAGTTCTTC.

This clonotype has a count of ten or more. The J gene is TRBJ2-5, the V gene TRBV11-1, with 12 bases identical to TRBD2. Per germline, CDR1 SGHAT and CDR2 FQDESV (reference sequence). This CDR3 has 19 residues. V shed 4 bases, J shed 3 bases, and the junction held 15 bases outside the gene matches. The CDR3 loop reads CASSSLLTSGRRGKETQYF. CDR3 in DNA: TGTGCCAGCAGCTCCCTTTTGACTAGCGGGAGAAGGGGGAAAGAGACCCAGTACTTC.

There are a few counts of this clonotype. The chain recombines TRBV28 with TRBJ2-5, with D possibly matching TRBD1 (6 bases). The CDR3 length is 16 residues. Germline CDR1 is MDHEN and CDR2 is SYDVKM. V lost 5 bases, J lost 5 bases, and 21 bases lay in between. CDR3 coding DNA: TGTGCCAGCAGTCCCCAGCCCAGGGGCTCCGGGGAGACCCAGTACTTC. Translated: CASSPQPRGSGETQYF.

This clonotype was recorded many times. V usage is TRBV4-1 and J usage is TRBJ2-1; D gene unclear. V shed 0 bases and J shed 2 bases, with 11 bases lying between them. In germline, CDR1 is MGHRA, CDR2 YSYEKL. CDR3 length: 16 amino acids. The CDR3 region has the DNA TGCGCCAGCAGCCAAGAGGGTAATCCAGCCTACAATGAGCAGTTCTTC. As protein: CASSQEGNPAYNEQFF.

CDR3 in amino acids: CSARGRPGLNQPQHF. The CDR3 coding sequence is TGCAGTGCTAGGGGGCGTCCGGGTCTCAATCAGCCCCAGCATTTT. The chain links TRBV20-1 to TRBJ1-5, with D possibly being TRBD1 (5 bases). The germline V gene has CDR1 DFQATT and CDR2 SNEGSKA (reference sequence). The CDR3 covers 15 residues. With 3 bases removed from V and 3 bases from J, the gap between germline ends came to 15 bases.

The chain has TRBV10-2 and TRBJ2-2; 8 bases align to TRBD1. Trimming removed 7 bases from V and 6 bases from J; junction bases left unmatched: 7. The CDR3 runs 14 residues. CDR1 is WSHSY, CDR2 SAAADI, per germline. CDR3 coding DNA: TGCGCCAGCATCAGGACAGGGCAGGCCGGGGAGCTGTTTTTT. Translated, it gives CASIRTGQAGELFF.

This clonotype was observed at least ten times. The rearrangement joins TRBV20-1 to TRBJ2-7; D may be TRBD2 (6 bases). The germline V gene encodes CDR1 DFQATT and CDR2 SNEGSKA (reference sequence). Trimming took 3 bases from V and 6 from J, leaving 18 bases between them. This CDR3 contains 14 residues. The CDR3 DNA reads TGCAGTGCTAGTTCAGTCGGGAGTTTATCCGAGCAGTACTTC. Translating it yields CSASSVGSLSEQYF.

The V call is TRBV5-5, the J call TRBJ2-7; 7 nucleotides match TRBD1. The CDR3 has 15 residues. After removal of 5 bases from V and 0 bases from J, the junction contained 8 bases not matched to a gene. Germline V gene sequence: CDR1 SGHKS, CDR2 YYEKEE (reference sequence). CDR3 residues: CASRPGRGSSYEQYF. In nucleotides, the CDR3 is TGTGCCAGCAGACCGGGCAGGGGGAGCTCCTACGAGCAGTACTTC.

This clonotype was observed at least ten times. The gene calls are TRBV5-1 and TRBJ2-4; TRBD2 agrees at 8 bases. The V segment lost 4 bases and the J segment 0 bases; nucleotides outside the gene matches: 3. Germline assignment: CDR1 SGHRS and CDR2 YFSETQ. The length of the CDR3 is 15 residues. The CDR3 DNA reads as TGCGCCAGCAGCGCGGGACTAGTAGCCAAAAACATTCAGTACTTC. Its translation is CASSAGLVAKNIQYF.

Ten or more counts support this clonotype. This chain connects TRBV12-3 or TRBV12-4 to TRBJ2-7, with 10 bases identical to TRBD2. J gave up 1 base and V 4 bases, and 4 bases lay outside the gene matches. The CDR3 contains 15 residues. Here the CDR3 DNA reads TGTGCCAGCAGTTCCGGACTAGCGGTATCCTACGAGCAGTACTTC. This sequence encodes CASSSGLAVSYEQYF.

Details on this clonotype: One base away lies a much larger clone, so this may be a sequencing read error. The chain employs TRBV6-5 and TRBJ2-1; TRBD1 might be the D (5 bases). The CDR3 covers 14 residues. Germline lookup yields CDR1 MNHEY and CDR2 SVGAGI. Trimming removed 2 bases from V and 10 bases from J, with 15 bases in between. The CDR3 DNA is TGTGCCAGCAGTTACACACTCAGGGCGAGGGAGCAGTTCTTC. Its translation is CASSYTLRAREQFF.

This clonotype was seen many times. V and J are TRBV7-2 and TRBJ1-5, with D possibly being TRBD1 (5 bases). Trimming removed 5 bases at V and 7 bases at J, with 12 bases between. Germline loops: CDR1 SGHTA, CDR2 FQGNSA. CDR3 length: 13 amino acids. As DNA, the CDR3 is TGTGCCAGCAGCGAGAGGGGAGGACAGCCCCAGCATTTT. Amino acid sequence: CASSERGGQPQHF. Variable domain in full (rest from reference TRBV7-2 and TRBJ1-5): GAGVSQSPSNKVTEKGKDVELRCDPISGHTALYWYRQSLGQGLEFLIYFQGNSAPDKSGLPSDRFSAERTGGSVSTLTIQRTQQEDSAVYLCASSERGGQPQHFGDGTRLSIL.

V and J are TRBV20-1 and TRBJ2-7, with a tentative D call TRBD2 (6 bases). The CDR3 spans 13 residues. The germline V gene encodes CDR1 DFQATT and CDR2 SNEGSKA (reference sequence). Trimming took 6 bases from V and 2 from J, leaving 14 bases between them. The CDR3 DNA reads TGCAGTGCCCCGACGGCGGGGACCTACGAGCAGTACTTC. Translated: CSAPTAGTYEQYF.

On this clonotype itself: A single base separates this from a much larger clone, so it may be a read error. V gene TRBV7-9 combines with J gene TRBJ2-7; 8 nucleotides agree with TRBD1. This CDR3 contains 13 residues. Germline assignment: CDR1 SEHNR and CDR2 FQNEAQ (reference sequence). As DNA, the CDR3 is TGTGCCAGAAGCTTAGTGGGACAGGCCGGGCAGTACTTC. Encoded protein: CARSLVGQAGQYF.

This clonotype was seen more than once but under ten times. CDR3: CASKGGQTNEQYF. The CDR3 DNA sequence: TGTGCCAGCAAAGGTGGACAGACGAACGAGCAGTACTTC. The V call is TRBV2, the J call TRBJ2-7, with TRBD1 as a possible D gene (6 bases). CDR1 is SNHLY, CDR2 FYNNEI, per germline. The CDR3 contains 13 residues. V lost 7 bases, J lost 5 bases, and 15 bases lay in between. The variable domain in full, completed from reference TRBV2 and TRBJ2-7, reads EPEVTQTPSHQVTQMGQEVILRCVPISNHLYFYWYRQILGQKVEFLVSFYNNEISEKSEIFDDQFSVERPDGSNFTLKIRSTKLEDSAMYFCASKGGQTNEQYFGPGTRLTVT.

This clonotype was picked up many times. The chain employs TRBV6-1 and TRBJ1-1; D remains unclear. V shed 3 bases and J shed 6 bases, with 17 bases lying between them. Germline V gives CDR1 MNHNS, CDR2 SASEGT. There are 15 residues in the CDR3. The CDR3: CASSEKTRVRAEAFF. The CDR3 nucleotides read TGTGCCAGCAGTGAGAAGACGAGGGTTAGGGCTGAAGCTTTCTTT.

This chain connects TRBV19 to TRBJ2-7; 12 nucleotides line up with TRBD1. CDR1 and CDR2 (germline): LNHDA, SQIVND (reference sequence). V gave up 5 bases and J gave up 4 bases; unmatched junction bases: 6. The CDR3 sequence is 15 residues long. In nucleotides, the CDR3 is TGTGCCAGTAGTTCGTCGGGACAGGGGGCATACGAGCAGTACTTC. Translating gives CASSSSGQGAYEQYF.

This clonotype appeared many times. V is TRBV30 and J is TRBJ1-5, with D perhaps TRBD1 (6 bases). Germline V lookup: CDR1 GTSNPN, CDR2 SVGIG (reference sequence). V was trimmed by 1 base and J by 4 bases, leaving 20 bases between them. The CDR3 totals 17 residues. The CDR3 DNA follows: TGTGCCTGGAGTGGAACCCGTACAGGGAGAGGGAATCAGCCCCAGCATTTT. It specifies CAWSGTRTGRGNQPQHF.

Many counts were recorded for this clonotype. The rearrangement links TRBV7-2 to TRBJ2-4; perhaps D is TRBD1 or TRBD2 (5 bases each). The CDR3 loop spans 14 amino acids. Germline CDR1 is SGHTA and CDR2 is FQGNSA. Trimming removed 0 bases from V and 7 bases from J, with 10 bases in between. CDR3 residues: CASSLAREQNIQYF. The CDR3 DNA reads as TGTGCCAGCAGCTTAGCCAGGGAGCAGAACATTCAGTACTTC.